This T cell receptor (beta chain) was captured in a study of cytomegalovirus exposure and HLA in healthy donors. Whole-study results and caveats: V- and J-gene trimming in TCR beta was tied to a missense DCLRE1C variant by an analysis performed later. Reportedly, a later analysis found an Asian-associated ancestry cluster had fewer N-insertions than the roughly 670-donor mean. For cytomegalovirus status, the classifier reportedly gave diagnoses with high specificity and sensitivity.

Of note for this clone: Its antigen is undetermined.

PCR used 60 Vbeta primers and 13 Jbeta primers. The data were produced by immunoSEQ multiplex PCR, yet TCRdb's version contains in-frame clones alone and is incomplete. The data hold about 140,000 clones, with roughly 78% observed a single time. The CDR3 runs to 14 residues. Germline CDR1 is SGHRS and CDR2 is YFSETQ. Trimming took 0 bases from V and 8 from J, leaving 12 bases between them. The chain employs TRBV5-1 and TRBJ2-4; D is perhaps TRBD2 (5 bases). The sequenced sample was PBMCs. This TCR was recovered from a man between 18 and 35 years old in good health and CMV-seropositive. CDR3 loop: CASSLGGTGDIQYF. DNA for the CDR3: TGCGCCAGCAGCTTGGGGGGTACCGGGGACATTCAGTACTTC.